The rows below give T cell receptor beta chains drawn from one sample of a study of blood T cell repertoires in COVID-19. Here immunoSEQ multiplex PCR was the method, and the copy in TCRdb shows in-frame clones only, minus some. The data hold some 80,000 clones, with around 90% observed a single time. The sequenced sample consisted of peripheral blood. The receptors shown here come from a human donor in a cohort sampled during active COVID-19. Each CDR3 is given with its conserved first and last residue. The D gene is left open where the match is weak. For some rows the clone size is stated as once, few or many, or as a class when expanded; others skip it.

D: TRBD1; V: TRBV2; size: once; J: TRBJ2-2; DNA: TGTGCCAGCGCGGGACAGGGGTACACCGGGGAGCTGTTTTTT; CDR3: CASAGQGYTGELFF
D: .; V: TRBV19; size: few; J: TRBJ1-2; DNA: TGTGCCAGTAGTATGCCCCCCCGACAGGCTACTAACTATGGCTACACCTTC; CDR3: CASSMPPRQATNYGYTF
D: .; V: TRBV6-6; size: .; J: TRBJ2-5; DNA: TGTGCCAGCAGTTACCCGGACACCTACCAAGAGACCCAGTACTTC; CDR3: CASSYPDTYQETQYF
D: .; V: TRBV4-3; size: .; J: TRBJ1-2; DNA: TGCGCCAGCAGCCAAGGGAGCTCCCAGTTAGCTAACTATGGCTACACCTTC; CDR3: CASSQGSSQLANYGYTF
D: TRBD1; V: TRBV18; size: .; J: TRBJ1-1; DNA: TGTGCCAGCTCACCGAACGGACAGGGAGGTACTGAAGCTTTCTTT; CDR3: CASSPNGQGGTEAFF
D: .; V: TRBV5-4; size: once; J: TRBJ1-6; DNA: TGTGCCAGCAGCTTGGGGCAGGGGCCCTATAATTCACCCCTCCACTTT; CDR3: CASSLGQGPYNSPLHF
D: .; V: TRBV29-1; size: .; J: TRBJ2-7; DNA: TGCAGCGTTGCCGGGAGTTGGTACGAGCAGTACTTC; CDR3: CSVAGSWYEQYF
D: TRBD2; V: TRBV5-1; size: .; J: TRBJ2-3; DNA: TGCGCCAGCAGCTTGAGGCCGGGGCGCGGGGGGGGAGATACGCAGTATTTT; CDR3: CASSLRPGRGGGDTQYF
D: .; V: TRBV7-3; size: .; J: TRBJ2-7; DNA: TGTGCCAGCAGCTTAAATCTCAGCGGCGAGCAGTACTTC; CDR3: CASSLNLSGEQYF
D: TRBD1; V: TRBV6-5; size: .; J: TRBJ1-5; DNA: TGTGCCAGCACCTTGACAGGGGGACAGCAGCCCCAGCATTTT; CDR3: CASTLTGGQQPQHF
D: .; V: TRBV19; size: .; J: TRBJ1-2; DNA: TGTGCCAGTAGTATAAATCTAACTCCTGGCTACACCTTC; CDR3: CASSINLTPGYTF
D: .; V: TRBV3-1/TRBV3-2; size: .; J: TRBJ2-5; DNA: TGTGCCAGCAGCCAAGGGGTAGCGACAACCCAAGAGACCCAGTACTTC; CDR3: CASSQGVATTQETQYF
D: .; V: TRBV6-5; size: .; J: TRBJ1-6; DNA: TGTGCCACACTTTACGCTAGCTCCTATAATTCACCCCTCCACTTT; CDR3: CATLYASSYNSPLHF
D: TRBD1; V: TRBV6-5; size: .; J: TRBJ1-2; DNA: TGTGCCAGCAGCCGACGGGGGCAGACAGGGGATGGCTACACCTTC; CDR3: CASSRRGQTGDGYTF
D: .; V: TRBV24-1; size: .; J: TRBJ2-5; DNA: TGTGCCACCAGTGATCAAGGGGGAGTAGATCCGGGGACCCAGTACTTC; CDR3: CATSDQGGVDPGTQYF
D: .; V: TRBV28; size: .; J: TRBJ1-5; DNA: TGTGCCAGCAGATTGGACATATCTAGCAATCAGCCCCAGCATTTT; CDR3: CASRLDISSNQPQHF
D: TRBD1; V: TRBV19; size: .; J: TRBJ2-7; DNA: TGTGCCAGTAGTATCAGGGACAGGGGAACCTACGAGCAGTACTTC; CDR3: CASSIRDRGTYEQYF
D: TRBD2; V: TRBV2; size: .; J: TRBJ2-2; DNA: TGTGCCAGCAGTGTGACTAGCGGGGGGACCGGGGAGCTGTTTTTT; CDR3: CASSVTSGGTGELFF
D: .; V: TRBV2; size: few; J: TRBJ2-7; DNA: TGTGCCAGCACCAGCCGGAGCTCCTACGAGCAGTACTTC; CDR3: CASTSRSSYEQYF
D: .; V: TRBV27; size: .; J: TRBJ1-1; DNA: TGTGCCAGCAGCAACCCGAGAGGCCACACTGAAGCTTTCTTT; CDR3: CASSNPRGHTEAFF
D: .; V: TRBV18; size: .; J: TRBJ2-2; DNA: TGTGCCAGCTCACCCCAGGGCACGAACACCGGGGAGCTGTTTTTT; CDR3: CASSPQGTNTGELFF
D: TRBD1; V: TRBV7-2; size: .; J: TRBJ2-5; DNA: TGTGCCAGCAGCTGGGGGACAGGGGGCCAGGAGACCCAGTACTTC; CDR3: CASSWGTGGQETQYF
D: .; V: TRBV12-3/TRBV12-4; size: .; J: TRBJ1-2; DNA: TGTGCCAGCAGAAACAGGGTATATGGCTACACCTTC; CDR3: CASRNRVYGYTF
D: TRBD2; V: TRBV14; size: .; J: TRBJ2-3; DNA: TGTGCCAGCAGCTCCAACTGGGCGGGAGCACAAGATACGCAGTATTTT; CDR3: CASSSNWAGAQDTQYF
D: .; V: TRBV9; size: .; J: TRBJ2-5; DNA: TGTGCCAGCAGCGTAGAGGCGTGGGGGGGCGCCGAGACCCAGTACTTC; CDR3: CASSVEAWGGAETQYF
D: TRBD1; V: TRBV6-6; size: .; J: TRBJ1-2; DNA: TGTGCCAGCAGCCGAGGGCAGGGGGCGGACTATGGCTACACCTTC; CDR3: CASSRGQGADYGYTF
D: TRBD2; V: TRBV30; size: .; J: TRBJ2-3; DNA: TGTGCCTGGAGTGTCCTTGGCGGGGGTACGCAGTATTTT; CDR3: CAWSVLGGGTQYF
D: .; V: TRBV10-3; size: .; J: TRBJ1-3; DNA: TGTGCCACCCGTCTTACGGGGGAAGGAAACACCATATATTTT; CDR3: CATRLTGEGNTIYF
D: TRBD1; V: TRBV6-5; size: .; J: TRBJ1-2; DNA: TGTGCCAGCAGTTACCGACAGGGAGGTCGGGGCTATGGCTACACCTTC; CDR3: CASSYRQGGRGYGYTF
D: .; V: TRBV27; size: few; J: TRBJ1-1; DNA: TGTGCCAGCAGTTACAGGGAAGGCACTGAAGCTTTCTTT; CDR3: CASSYREGTEAFF